One sample yielded the 28 T cell receptor beta chains listed below, sequenced in a study of PD-1 blockade in classical Hodgkin lymphoma. Clones were read by immunoSEQ multiplex PCR, and TCRdb kept only the in-frame ones, dropping some. The data contain approximately 73,000 clones, roughly 91% of them seen just once; the ten biggest clones take up about 7.6%. Patients all relapsed after autologous stem cell transplantation, and there was variation in brentuximab vedotin exposure. Sequencing used peripheral blood mononuclear cells (PBMCs), obtained at baseline. The receptors stem from a human donor with classical Hodgkin lymphoma.

The CDR3 loop is CASTLGGLEQFF. CDR3 in DNA: TGTGCCAGCACCCTAGGGGGTCTGGAGCAGTTCTTC. The V gene is TRBV6-1, the J gene TRBJ2-1, with D possibly being TRBD1 (6 bases). The CDR3 totals 12 residues. Trimming cost V 7 bases and J 10 bases, with 14 bases left between them. The germline gives CDR1 MNHNS, CDR2 SASEGT.

The chain carries TRBV5-4 and TRBJ1-1; 8 bases match TRBD1. This CDR3 comprises 13 residues. Germline lookup yields CDR1 SGHNT and CDR2 YYREEE (reference sequence). J gave up 5 bases and V 2 bases, and 2 bases lay outside the gene matches. The CDR3 is CASSFGQGTEAFF. CDR3 coding DNA: TGTGCCAGCAGCTTCGGACAGGGAACTGAAGCTTTCTTT.

The CDR3 DNA is TGTGCCAGCAGAGGGACAGCGAACACTGAAGCTTTCTTT. Translation: CASRGTANTEAFF. The chain couples TRBV2 to TRBJ1-1, with 7 bases identical to TRBD1. The CDR3 has 13 amino acids. Germline V CDR1 and CDR2: SNHLY, FYNNEI. Trimming at V came to 6 bases and at J to 1 base, leaving 2 bases not matched to a gene.

V gene TRBV13 combines with J gene TRBJ2-1; no firm D call. The CDR3 consists of 13 residues. Trimming removed 5 bases at V and 8 bases at J, with 13 bases between. From germline, CDR1 is PRHDT and CDR2 FYEKMQ (reference sequence). Here the CDR3 DNA reads TGTGCCAGCAGCGAAGCAGGAGAGGATGAGCAGTTCTTC. This gives the protein CASSEAGEDEQFF.

V is TRBV27 and J is TRBJ2-1; D ambiguous. Trimming pared 4 bases from V and 0 bases from J, leaving 7 bases between. CDR3 length equals 14 residues. Germline V gene lookup returns CDR1 MNHEY and CDR2 SMNVEV (reference sequence). The CDR3 sequence: CASSYGLSYNEQFF. CDR3 coding DNA: TGTGCCAGCAGTTACGGGCTCTCCTACAATGAGCAGTTCTTC.

V is TRBV2 and J is TRBJ1-2, with a tentative D call TRBD1 (6 bases). The germline V gene has CDR1 SNHLY and CDR2 FYNNEI. The V and J ends lost 6 bases and 5 bases respectively, with 22 bases between them. The CDR3 totals 16 residues. The CDR3 region is CASSRFRGTLSYGYTF. For the CDR3, the DNA is TGTGCCAGCAGCAGGTTCCGGGGGACATTGTCATATGGCTACACCTTC.

V is TRBV5-1 and J is TRBJ2-2; possible D gene TRBD2, 5 bases. CDR1 and CDR2 (germline): SGHRS, YFSETQ. The CDR3 runs to 16 residues. The V end lost 0 bases, the J end lost 4 bases, and 13 bases lay between the germline ends. CDR3: CASSLDPGVTTGELFF. For the CDR3, the DNA is TGCGCCAGCAGCTTGGATCCCGGGGTGACCACCGGGGAGCTGTTTTTT. Supplemented by reference TRBV5-1 and TRBJ2-2, the full variable domain reads KAGVTQTPRYLIKTRGQQVTLSCSPISGHRSVSWYQQTPGQGLQFLFEYFSETQRNKGNFPGRFSGRQFSNSRSEMNVSTLELGDSALYLCASSLDPGVTTGELFFGEGSRLTVL.

This clone was observed a few times. The chain is built from TRBV19 and TRBJ2-7, with D perhaps TRBD2 (6 bases). The CDR3 is made up of 15 amino acids. The germline V gene encodes CDR1 LNHDA and CDR2 SQIVND (reference sequence). V lost 4 bases and J 3 bases, leaving 16 bases between the germline ends. In DNA form, the CDR3 reads TGTGCCAGTAGTACCTCGGCGGGGAAAGTCTACGAGCAGTACTTC. Its protein product is CASSTSAGKVYEQYF.

The chain uses TRBV9 and TRBJ2-3, with 9 bases matching TRBD2. Germline loops: CDR1 SGDLS, CDR2 YYNGEE. With 2 bases clipped from V and 2 bases from J, the junction kept 9 bases outside the gene matches. This CDR3 has 17 residues. The CDR3 here is CASSVGKLAGPTDTQYF. CDR3 nucleotides: TGTGCCAGCAGCGTGGGCAAACTAGCGGGCCCCACAGATACGCAGTATTTT.

The chain combines TRBV13 with TRBJ2-5; the match to TRBD2 covers 8 bases. The CDR3 is 14 residues long. V lost 10 bases and J lost 3; bases outside the gene matches: 10. The V gene's germline CDR1 is PRHDT and CDR2 FYEKMQ (reference sequence). CDR3 DNA: TGTGCCACCTTACTAGCGGCGGGTAAAGAGACCCAGTACTTC. This gives the protein CATLLAAGKETQYF.

The gene calls are TRBV7-9 and TRBJ2-3; D is possibly TRBD2 (6 bases). In germline, CDR1 is SEHNR, CDR2 FQNEAQ (reference sequence). V lost 1 base to trimming and J lost 0 bases, with 14 bases between them. This CDR3 comprises 17 residues. CDR3 DNA sequence: TGTGCCAGCAGCTTAGTGGATCGTGCGGGAAGCACAGATACGCAGTATTTT. Protein product: CASSLVDRAGSTDTQYF.

The V gene is TRBV2, the J gene TRBJ2-5, with TRBD2 identical over 9 bases. V was clipped by 6 bases and J by 4 bases; unmatched bases: 9. From germline, CDR1 is SNHLY and CDR2 FYNNEI. This CDR3 is 15 amino acids long. CDR3 amino acids: CASRGTSGLRETQYF. The CDR3 nucleotides read TGTGCCAGCAGAGGTACTAGCGGGTTAAGAGAGACCCAGTACTTC.

The chain joins TRBV9 to TRBJ1-5; 8 bases are shared with TRBD1. V shed 4 bases, J shed 2 bases, and the junction held 2 bases outside the gene matches. CDR3 length: 14 residues. From germline, CDR1 is SGDLS and CDR2 YYNGEE. The CDR3 protein is CASSSQGGNQPQHF. Here the CDR3 DNA reads TGTGCCAGCAGCTCACAGGGGGGCAATCAGCCCCAGCATTTT.

This sequence joins TRBV18 and TRBJ2-2; 7 bases agree with TRBD2. V trimming: 2 bases; J trimming: 1 base; junction bases outside the gene matches: 7. CDR3 length: 17 residues. Per germline, CDR1 KGHSH and CDR2 LQKENI. In DNA form, the CDR3 reads TGTGCCAGCTCACCAGCTAAAGCGGGAAAGAACACCGGGGAGCTGTTTTTT. Translating it yields CASSPAKAGKNTGELFF.

This clone was found a few times. This chain joins TRBV5-1 and TRBJ2-2, with 7 bases aligning to TRBD1. The germline CDR1 and CDR2 sequences are SGHRS and YFSETQ. V was clipped by 0 bases and J by 1 base; unmatched bases: 0. This CDR3 has 15 amino acids. The CDR3 reads CASSLAGGNTGELFF. Written as DNA, the CDR3 is TGCGCCAGCAGCTTGGCAGGGGGGAACACCGGGGAGCTGTTTTTT.

This rearrangement joins TRBV4-2 to TRBJ1-2; 9 positions agree with TRBD1. The CDR3 consists of 18 residues. Germline values: CDR1 LGHNA, CDR2 YNFKEQ. J gave up 6 bases and V 1 base, and 15 bases lay outside the gene matches. CDR3 protein: CASSQGEGTGQGYDGYTF. DNA of the CDR3: TGTGCCAGCAGCCAAGGGGAAGGAACTGGACAGGGGTACGATGGCTACACCTTC.

V is TRBV5-4 and J is TRBJ2-5, with 11 bases aligning to TRBD2. Germline CDR1 reads SGHNT; CDR2 reads YYREEE (reference sequence). The CDR3 is 16 amino acids. V lost 4 bases, J lost 3 bases, and 8 bases stayed unmatched. CDR3 in DNA: TGTGCCAGCAGCGGACTGACTAGCGGGGCGGAAGAGACCCAGTACTTC. Protein: CASSGLTSGAEETQYF.

The J gene is TRBJ1-1, the V gene TRBV6-1; no clear D gene. CDR3 length equals 15 residues. Trimming stripped 2 bases from V and 2 bases from J, with 12 bases between. The germline CDR1 and CDR2 sequences are MNHNS and SASEGT. The CDR3: CASSETGYSNTEAFF. The CDR3 region has the DNA TGTGCCAGCAGTGAAACGGGATACAGCAACACTGAAGCTTTCTTT.

The rearrangement joins TRBV7-3 to TRBJ2-7; TRBD2 matches at 7 bases. J gave up 0 bases and V 2 bases, and 4 bases lay outside the gene matches. The CDR3 is 15 amino acids. The germline V gene encodes CDR1 SGHTA and CDR2 FQGTGA. CDR3 sequence: CASSLGLADSYEQYF. The DNA of the CDR3 is TGTGCCAGCAGCTTAGGGCTAGCGGACTCCTACGAGCAGTACTTC.

The chain links TRBV27 to TRBJ2-7, with D perhaps TRBD2 (5 bases). This CDR3 is built from 15 residues. The germline V gene has CDR1 MNHEY and CDR2 SMNVEV (reference sequence). Trimming removed 2 bases from V and 3 bases from J, with 14 bases in between. CDR3 loop: CASSLGGLWGYEQYF. The CDR3 coding sequence is TGTGCCAGCAGTTTAGGAGGACTTTGGGGCTACGAGCAGTACTTC.

The chain couples TRBV28 to TRBJ2-2, with D perhaps matching TRBD2 (5 bases). Germline CDR1 reads MDHEN; CDR2 reads SYDVKM. The CDR3 is 13 residues long. Between the trimmed V and J ends, which lost 7 bases and 8 bases, there was a span of 14 bases. The CDR3: CASKRLNSGELFF. The CDR3 DNA sequence: TGTGCCAGCAAGCGGCTAAACTCGGGGGAGCTGTTTTTT.

The chain carries TRBV9 and TRBJ2-7; 8 bases agree with TRBD1. J was trimmed by 1 base and V by 3 bases; bases with no gene match: 12. Germline V CDR1 and CDR2: SGDLS, YYNGEE. The CDR3 extends over 17 amino acids. The CDR3 bases are TGTGCCAGCAGCGCAGGACAGGGAAGATCCCGATCCTACGAGCAGTACTTC. Its protein product is CASSAGQGRSRSYEQYF. Looking up the rest from reference TRBV9 and TRBJ2-7 gives the full variable domain: DSGVTQTPKHLITATGQRVTLRCSPRSGDLSVYWYQQSLDQGLQFLIQYYNGEERAKGNILERFSAQQFPDLHSELNLSSLELGDSALYFCASSAGQGRSRSYEQYFGPGTRLTVT.

The chain is built from TRBV6-5 and TRBJ2-1; 7 bases map to TRBD2. The V segment lost 10 bases and the J segment 6 bases; nucleotides outside the gene matches: 15. CDR1 and CDR2 from the germline V gene are MNHEY and SVGAGI. CDR3 size: 15 residues. CDR3 region: CATTPFPGLLNEQFF. In nucleotides, the CDR3 is TGTGCCACCACCCCTTTCCCGGGACTACTCAATGAGCAGTTCTTC.

The genes are TRBV5-4 and TRBJ1-2; TRBD1 agrees at 7 bases. Per the germline V gene, CDR1 is SGHNT and CDR2 is YYREEE (reference sequence). This CDR3 has 16 amino acids. With 1 base clipped from V and 1 base from J, the junction kept 7 bases outside the gene matches. CDR3 coding DNA: TGTGCCAGCAGCTTGCACCGGGACAGCATTAACTATGGCTACACCTTC. This translates into CASSLHRDSINYGYTF.

The J gene is TRBJ2-1, the V gene TRBV25-1; 12 bases align to TRBD1. From germline, CDR1 is MGHDK and CDR2 SYGVNS. There are 14 residues in the CDR3. With 4 bases clipped from V and 9 bases from J, the junction kept 4 bases outside the gene matches. CDR3 sequence: CASSVGQGAGEQFF. Here the CDR3 DNA reads TGTGCCAGCAGTGTGGGACAGGGGGCCGGTGAGCAGTTCTTC.

The V and J genes are TRBV28 and TRBJ2-7, with TRBD1 identical over 10 bases. J gave up 3 bases and V 1 base, and 3 bases lay outside the gene matches. CDR3 size: 15 residues. Germline CDR1 is MDHEN and CDR2 is SYDVKM. The CDR3 loop reads CASSLFGTGVYEQYF. DNA for the CDR3: TGTGCCAGCAGTTTATTTGGGACAGGGGTCTACGAGCAGTACTTC.

The chain links TRBV28 to TRBJ2-5; D possibly corresponds to TRBD2 (5 bases). CDR3 length: 14 amino acids. From germline, CDR1 is MDHEN and CDR2 SYDVKM. The V gene lost 6 bases and the J gene lost 2 bases, with 13 bases spanning the gap. The CDR3 DNA reads as TGTGCCAGCAGCCCTTCGGGGAAACAAGAGACCCAGTACTTC. Its translation is CASSPSGKQETQYF. Full variable domain (missing parts from reference TRBV28 and TRBJ2-5): DVKVTQSSRYLVKRTGEKVFLECVQDMDHENMFWYRQDPGLGLRLIYFSYDVKMKEKGDIPEGYSVSREKKERFSLILESASTNQTSMYLCASSPSGKQETQYFGPGTRLLVL.

The CDR3 loop is CASSPAGETYEQYF. CDR3 nucleotide sequence: TGTGCCAGTTCCCCGGCAGGGGAGACCTACGAGCAGTACTTC. V usage is TRBV6-6 and J usage is TRBJ2-7; D perhaps matches TRBD1 (6 bases). Trimming stripped 9 bases from V and 2 bases from J, with 17 bases between. Germline V gene data show CDR1 as MNHNY and CDR2 as SVGAGI (reference sequence). The CDR3 is 14 residues long.